Listed below are T cell receptor beta chains from one sample, sequenced in a study of post-analysis software for immune sequencing data. Each CDR3 protein gets one entry after TCRdb re-called the PCR reads with MiXCR. This table has fewer than 900,000 distinct CDR3 sequences, 46% appearing once. The sample consisted of blood. These receptors were obtained from a girl aged 10-17 years with multiple sclerosis. The CDR3 runs from the conserved cysteine through the conserved F or W. D genes are given only for firm matches. Clone size, where shown, is once, few, many, or a class for clones that have expanded.

TRBD2	TRBV4-3	.	TRBJ2-5	CASSQARLAGEQYF	TGCGCCAGCAGCCAAGCCAGACTAGCGGGAGAGCAGTACTTC
.	TRBV20-1	.	TRBJ1-5	CSAMSGNQPQHF	TGCAGTGCTATGTCTGGCAATCAGCCCCAGCATTTT
TRBD2	TRBV20-1	.	TRBJ2-7	CSARGFAQGLASGEQYF	TGCAGTGCTAGGGGTTTTGCCCAGGGACTAGCAAGTGGCGAGCAGTACTTC
.	TRBV7-9	.	TRBJ2-7	CASSGPSEHSYEQYF	TGTGCCAGCAGCGGCCCTAGCGAGCACTCCTACGAGCAGTACTTC
.	TRBV4-2	.	TRBJ2-7	CASSQGTGEGDEQYF	TGTGCCAGCAGCCAAGGAACCGGCGAGGGGGACGAGCAGTACTTC
TRBD1	TRBV10-2	many	TRBJ2-3	CASRQGYTDTQYF	TGCGCCAGCCGACAGGGTTACACAGATACGCAGTATTTT
.	TRBV12-3/TRBV12-4	.	TRBJ1-5	CASSRDNWGQPQHF	TGTGCCAGCAGCCGGGACAACTGGGGTCAGCCCCAGCATTTT
.	TRBV7-2	.	TRBJ2-7	CASSLGAQSSYEQYF	TGTGCCAGCAGCTTAGGAGCCCAGAGCTCCTACGAGCAGTACTTC
.	TRBV13	few	TRBJ2-7	CASSLGDALYEQYF	TGTGCCAGCAGCTTAGGCGATGCCCTCTACGAGCAGTACTTC
TRBD2	TRBV9	few	TRBJ2-5	CASSEDSGRSGTQYF	TGTGCCAGCAGCGAGGATAGCGGGAGGTCTGGGACCCAGTACTTC
.	TRBV29-1	.	TRBJ2-5	CSAHFVQETQYF	TGCAGCGCCCACTTCGTCCAAGAGACCCAGTACTTC